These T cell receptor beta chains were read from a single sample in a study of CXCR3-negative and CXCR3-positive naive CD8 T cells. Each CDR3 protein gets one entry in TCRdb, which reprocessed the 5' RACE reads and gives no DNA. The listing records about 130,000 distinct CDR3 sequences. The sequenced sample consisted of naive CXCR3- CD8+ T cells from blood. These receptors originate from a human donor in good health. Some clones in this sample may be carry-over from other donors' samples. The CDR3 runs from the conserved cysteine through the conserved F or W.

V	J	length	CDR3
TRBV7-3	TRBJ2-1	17	CASSESGTSGGYNEQFF
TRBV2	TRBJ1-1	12	CASTYRVDEAFF
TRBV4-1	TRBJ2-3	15	CASSQAGTGVDTQYF
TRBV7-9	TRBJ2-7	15	CASSLGQGSSYEQYF
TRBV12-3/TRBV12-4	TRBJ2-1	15	CASSLLRGRSDEQFF
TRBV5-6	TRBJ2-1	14	CASSFTQGPHEQFF
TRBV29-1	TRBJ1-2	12	CSVLPGSYGYTF
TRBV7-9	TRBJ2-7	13	CASSLSRGYEQYF
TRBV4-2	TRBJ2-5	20	CASSQAFGVAGVSLQETQYF
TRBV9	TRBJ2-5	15	CASSVTSGGSGTQYF
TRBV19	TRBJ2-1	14	CASSIRDGHNEQFF
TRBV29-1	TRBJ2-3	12	CSVVVGEDTQYF
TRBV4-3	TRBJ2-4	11	CASKGGNIQYF
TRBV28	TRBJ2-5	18	CVSSFRRLAGDLQETQYF
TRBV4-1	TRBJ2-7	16	CASSHPGTGGRREQYF
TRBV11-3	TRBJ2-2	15	CASSLPIDSFGELFF
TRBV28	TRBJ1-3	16	CASSRSSLRAGNTIYF
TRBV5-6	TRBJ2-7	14	CASSLGQGRHEQYF
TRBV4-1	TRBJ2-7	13	CASSQVGSYEQYF
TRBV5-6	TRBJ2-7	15	CASSVSGRASQEQYF
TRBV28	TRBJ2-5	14	CASSLPLNRAAQYF
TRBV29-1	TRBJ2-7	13	CSVTTSGLYEQYF
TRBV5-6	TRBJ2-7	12	CASSLGLSSQYF
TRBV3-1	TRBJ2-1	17	CASSQDGGTLSYNEQFF
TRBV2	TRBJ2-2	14	CASLASGGTGELFF
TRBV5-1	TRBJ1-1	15	CASSLAAVGFTEAFF
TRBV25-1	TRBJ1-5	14	CASSERGFNQPQHF
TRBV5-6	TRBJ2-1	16	CASSLGLAGSLDEQFF
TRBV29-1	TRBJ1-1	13	CSVLGGLNTEAFF
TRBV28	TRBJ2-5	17	CASRPFRGAGVGETQYF
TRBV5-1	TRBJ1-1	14	CASSEYRGYTEAFF
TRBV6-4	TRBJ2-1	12	CASSDSGDEQFF
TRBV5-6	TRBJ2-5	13	CASSFWGGETQYF
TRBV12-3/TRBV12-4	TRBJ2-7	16	CASSPIGTGSIDEQYF
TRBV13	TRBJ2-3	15	CASSFGAGLTDTQYF
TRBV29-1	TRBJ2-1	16	CSVGSYGTGGFDEQFF
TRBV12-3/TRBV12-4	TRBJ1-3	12	CASRGVGNTIYF
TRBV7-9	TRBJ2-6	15	CASSLPGAGANVLTF
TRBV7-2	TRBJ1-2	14	CASSSAEASYGYTF
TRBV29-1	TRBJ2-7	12	CSVSGPDVEQYF
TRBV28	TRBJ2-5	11	CASSFKETQYF
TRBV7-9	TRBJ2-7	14	CASSLPGKIHEQYF
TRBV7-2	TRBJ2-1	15	CASSSEGGQYNEQFF